A selection of T cell receptor beta chains follows, all from one sample in a study of cytomegalovirus exposure and HLA in healthy donors. Assay: immunoSEQ multiplex PCR; the TCRdb copy retains only in-frame clones and omits some. This table has 200,000 to 250,000 clones, about 75% appearing once. Sequenced material: PBMCs. Receptors originate from a woman aged 25 to 45 in good health and CMV-seronegative. Both conserved end residues are part of each CDR3. The D gene is left open where the match is weak. Size values are once, few and many counts, or a class for expanded clones, and some rows have none.

j_call	v_call	d_call	clone_size	cdr3_nt	cdr3_aa
TRBJ1-1	TRBV6-5	TRBD1	-	TGTGCCAGCAGCTCCCGACAGGGAGACACTGAAGCTTTCTTT	CASSSRQGDTEAFF
TRBJ2-2	TRBV6-5	-	-	TGTGCCAGCAGTTACTCACAGGACGCCGGGGAGCTGTTTTTT	CASSYSQDAGELFF
TRBJ2-3	TRBV5-5	TRBD1	-	TGTGCCAGCAGCTCGCGCCCGGGACAGATCACAGATACGCAGTATTTT	CASSSRPGQITDTQYF
TRBJ1-2	TRBV27	-	once	TGTGCCAGCAGTTTATCGTGGGGGGGATTAAGCGGTGGCTACACCTTC	CASSLSWGGLSGGYTF
TRBJ1-5	TRBV6-6	-	-	TGTGCCAGCAGTTCAGGGGATCAGCCCCAGCATTTT	CASSSGDQPQHF
TRBJ2-1	TRBV6-5	TRBD2	-	TGTGCCAGCAGTTACGATTCGCTAGCGGTGGGCAATGAGCAGTTCTTC	CASSYDSLAVGNEQFF
TRBJ2-3	TRBV19	-	once	TGTGCCAGTAGTCACCGTTCCCCCCCCCAGGCAGATACGCAGTATTTT	CASSHRSPPQADTQYF
TRBJ2-6	TRBV4-1	-	-	TGCGCCAGCAGCCAAGATCTAAAAAGGACAGCTGGGGCCAACGTCCTGACTTTC	CASSQDLKRTAGANVLTF
TRBJ2-3	TRBV5-1	TRBD2	-	TGCGCCAGCAGCTTGCGACTAGCGGGGGGGCAGTCCGGCACAGATACGCAGTATTTT	CASSLRLAGGQSGTDTQYF
TRBJ1-1	TRBV5-8	-	few	TGTGCCAGCAGCTTCGCGGGGAGCACTGAAGCTTTCTTT	CASSFAGSTEAFF
TRBJ2-5	TRBV27	TRBD2	few	TGTGCCAGCAGTTCCCTGGGACTAGCGGGAGGCGAGACCCAGTACTTC	CASSSLGLAGGETQYF
TRBJ2-7	TRBV25-1	-	-	TGTGCCAGCAGTGGGACAGAACACTCCTACGAGCAGTACTTC	CASSGTEHSYEQYF
TRBJ2-7	TRBV7-3	TRBD2	-	TGTGCCAGCAGCCCGGGTAGCGGGAGAGGCGAGCAGTACTTC	CASSPGSGRGEQYF
TRBJ2-7	TRBV6-5	TRBD1	-	TGTGCCAGCAGCGCGGTTGGGACAGGGATCGACGAGCAGTACTTC	CASSAVGTGIDEQYF
TRBJ2-2	TRBV7-9	-	few	TGTGCCAGCAGCCAAGATCGGGTAAGGACTTCGAACACCGGGGAGCTGTTTTTT	CASSQDRVRTSNTGELFF
TRBJ1-1	TRBV2	-	-	TGTGCCAGCAGTGCGCCGGGACTTCGGGCGCAGGACACTGAAGCTTTCTTT	CASSAPGLRAQDTEAFF
TRBJ1-2	TRBV10-3	TRBD1	-	TGTGCCATCAGTGAGGCGACAGGGCTAGACGGCTACACCTTC	CAISEATGLDGYTF
TRBJ1-5	TRBV6-5	-	-	TGTGCCAGCAGCCCAGGGTTGCGCAATCAGCCCCAGCATTTT	CASSPGLRNQPQHF
TRBJ1-2	TRBV30	-	few	TGTGCCTGGAGCCCCGGGGTTAGTGGCTACACCTTC	CAWSPGVSGYTF
TRBJ1-2	TRBV14	-	-	TGTGCCAGCAGCCAATATGAGCCAGGGGTCTATGGCTACACCTTC	CASSQYEPGVYGYTF
TRBJ2-3	TRBV2	-	-	TGTGCCAGCAGTGGAGGTATAGCGGCAGATACGCAGTATTTT	CASSGGIAADTQYF
TRBJ2-2	TRBV15	TRBD2	-	TGTGCCACCAGCGTCAGACTAGCGGGAGTTTACACCGGGGAGCTGTTTTTT	CATSVRLAGVYTGELFF
TRBJ1-5	TRBV19	TRBD1	once	TGTGCCAGTAACTTTCCGGGACAGGGGTATGCCAATCAGCCCCAGCATTTT	CASNFPGQGYANQPQHF
TRBJ2-5	TRBV9	TRBD1	-	TGTGCCAGCAGCGTCGGGACAGGGGGCGGTGAGACCCAGTACTTC	CASSVGTGGGETQYF
TRBJ2-7	TRBV7-9	-	once	TGTTCCAGCAGCTTGTCAGCCTCGACCGGACAGGGAGGGGGGGAGCAGTACTTC	CSSSLSASTGQGGGEQYF
TRBJ2-1	TRBV19	TRBD2	-	TGTGCCAGTAGTCCTCAGCGGGGGGCCGGGGGTGAGCAGTTCTTC	CASSPQRGAGGEQFF
TRBJ2-1	TRBV18	-	-	TGTGCCAGCTCATCGCAACAGTCCTACAATGAGCAGTTCTTC	CASSSQQSYNEQFF
TRBJ2-3	TRBV6-1	TRBD1	-	TGTGCCAGCAGTGAATGGACAGGGGGCGTCACAGATACGCAGTATTTT	CASSEWTGGVTDTQYF
TRBJ2-2	TRBV6-1	-	-	TGTGCCAGCACCCATACAGGGACCCGCAGGGAGCTGTTTTTT	CASTHTGTRRELFF
TRBJ2-5	TRBV18	TRBD1	-	TGTGTCAGCTCACCTTTTTCCGGGACAGGTTTGCAAGAGACCCAGTACTTC	CVSSPFSGTGLQETQYF
TRBJ2-5	TRBV5-4	TRBD2	-	TGTGCCAGCAGCTTTGGGGCTAGCGGTAAAGAGACCCAGTACTTC	CASSFGASGKETQYF
TRBJ1-2	TRBV5-1	-	few	TGCGCCAGCAGCTTGGGGCTTTATGGCTACACCTTC	CASSLGLYGYTF
TRBJ1-2	TRBV5-1	-	-	TGCGCCAGCAGCTTGGGGTTTGACAGGCTTAACTATGGCTACACCTTC	CASSLGFDRLNYGYTF
TRBJ2-2	TRBV27	TRBD2	-	TGTGCCAGCAGACTAAAACTAGCGGGCAACACCGGGGAGCTGTTTTTT	CASRLKLAGNTGELFF
TRBJ2-3	TRBV30	-	-	TGTGCCTGGGGGGGGGAACAGGGTATCCCTCCCTCAGGGGATACGCAGTATTTT	CAWGGEQGIPPSGDTQYF
TRBJ2-2	TRBV19	TRBD1	-	TGTGCCAGTAGTATATTTGGGACAGGGTACACCGGGGAGCTGTTTTTT	CASSIFGTGYTGELFF
TRBJ1-6	TRBV30	TRBD1	-	TGTGCCTGGAAAACTTCCCTCCAAACAGGGGACATGTCACCCCTCCACTTT	CAWKTSLQTGDMSPLHF
TRBJ2-2	TRBV29-1	TRBD1	few	TGCAGCGGGAGAGCTAGGACAGGCCGTGACACCGGGGAGCTGTTTTTT	CSGRARTGRDTGELFF
TRBJ2-5	TRBV9	-	-	TGTGCCAGCAGCGTGGGGACTCAACAAGAGACCCAGTACTTC	CASSVGTQQETQYF
TRBJ1-1	TRBV2	TRBD1	-	TGTGCCAGCAAAAGCCGCACACAGGGGGAAACTGAAGCTTTCTTT	CASKSRTQGETEAFF
TRBJ1-4	TRBV6-4	-	few	TGTGCCAGGATACACGGGTCGAATGAAAAACTGTTTTTT	CARIHGSNEKLFF